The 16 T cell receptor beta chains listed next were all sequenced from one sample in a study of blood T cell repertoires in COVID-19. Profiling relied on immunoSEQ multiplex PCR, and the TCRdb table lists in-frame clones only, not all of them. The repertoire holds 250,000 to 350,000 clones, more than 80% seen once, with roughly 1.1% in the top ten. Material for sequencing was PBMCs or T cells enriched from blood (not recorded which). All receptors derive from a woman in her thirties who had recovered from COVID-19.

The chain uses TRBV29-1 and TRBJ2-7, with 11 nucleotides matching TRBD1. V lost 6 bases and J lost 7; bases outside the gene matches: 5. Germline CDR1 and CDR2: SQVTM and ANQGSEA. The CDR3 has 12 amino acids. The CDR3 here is CSVDRGLGEQYF. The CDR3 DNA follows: TGCAGCGTGGACAGGGGGCTTGGAGAGCAGTACTTC.

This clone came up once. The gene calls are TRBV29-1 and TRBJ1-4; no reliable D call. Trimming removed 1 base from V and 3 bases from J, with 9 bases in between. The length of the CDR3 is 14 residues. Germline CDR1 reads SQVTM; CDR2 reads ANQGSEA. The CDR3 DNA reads TGCAGCGTTGAAGGCGGGGTGGCTAATGAAAAACTGTTTTTT. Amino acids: CSVEGGVANEKLFF.

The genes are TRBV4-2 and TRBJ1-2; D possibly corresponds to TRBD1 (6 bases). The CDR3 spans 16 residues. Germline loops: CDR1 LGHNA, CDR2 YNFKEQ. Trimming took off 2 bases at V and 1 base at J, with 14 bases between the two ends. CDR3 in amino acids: CASSQLSGDGNYGYTF. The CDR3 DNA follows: TGTGCCAGCAGCCAACTATCAGGGGACGGTAACTATGGCTACACCTTC.

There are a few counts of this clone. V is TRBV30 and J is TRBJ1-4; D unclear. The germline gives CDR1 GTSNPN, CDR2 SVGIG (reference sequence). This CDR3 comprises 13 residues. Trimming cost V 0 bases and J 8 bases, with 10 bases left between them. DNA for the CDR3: TGTGCCTGGAGTGTACAGTCTACCGAAAAACTGTTTTTT. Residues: CAWSVQSTEKLFF.

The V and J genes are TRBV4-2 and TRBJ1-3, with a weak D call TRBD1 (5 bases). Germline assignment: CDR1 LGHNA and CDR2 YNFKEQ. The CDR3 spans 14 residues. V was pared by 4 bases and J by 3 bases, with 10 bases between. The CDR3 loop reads CASSLGQLGNTIYF. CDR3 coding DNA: TGTGCCAGCAGCCTAGGACAACTTGGAAACACCATATATTTT.

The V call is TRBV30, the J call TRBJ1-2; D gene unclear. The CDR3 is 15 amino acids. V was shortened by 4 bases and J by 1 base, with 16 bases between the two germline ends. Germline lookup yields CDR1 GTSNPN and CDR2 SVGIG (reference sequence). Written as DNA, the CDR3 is TGTGCCTGGACTGCAGACACAAGCCTTAACTATGGCTACACCTTC. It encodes CAWTADTSLNYGYTF.

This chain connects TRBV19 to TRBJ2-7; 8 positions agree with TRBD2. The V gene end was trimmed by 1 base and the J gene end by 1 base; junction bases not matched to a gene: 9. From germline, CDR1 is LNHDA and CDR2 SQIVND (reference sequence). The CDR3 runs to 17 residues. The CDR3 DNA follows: TGTGCCAGTAGTATAGGGGGACTAGTCCCCGGGTCCTACGAGCAGTACTTC. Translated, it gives CASSIGGLVPGSYEQYF.

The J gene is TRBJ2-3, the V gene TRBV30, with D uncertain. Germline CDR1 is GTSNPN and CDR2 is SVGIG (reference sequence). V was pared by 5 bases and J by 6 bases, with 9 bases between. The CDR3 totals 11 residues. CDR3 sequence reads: CAWGRADTQYF. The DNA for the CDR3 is TGTGCCTGGGGCCGCGCCGATACGCAGTATTTT.

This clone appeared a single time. The CDR3 DNA sequence: TGTGCCAGCAGCGCCACTAGACAGGGGGCGGTTGGAAACACCATATATTTT. It is translated as CASSATRQGAVGNTIYF. The V gene is TRBV2, the J gene TRBJ1-3, with 10 bases identical to TRBD1. This CDR3 has 17 residues. The V segment lost 6 bases and the J segment 3 bases; nucleotides outside the gene matches: 11. Germline-derived CDR1 and CDR2 are SNHLY and FYNNEI.

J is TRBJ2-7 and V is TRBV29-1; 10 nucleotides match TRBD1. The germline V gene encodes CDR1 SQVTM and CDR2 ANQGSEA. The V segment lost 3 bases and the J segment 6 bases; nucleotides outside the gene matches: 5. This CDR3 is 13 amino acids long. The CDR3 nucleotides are TGCAGCGTTGACAGACAGGGGGCAGGCGAGCAGTACTTC. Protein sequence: CSVDRQGAGEQYF.

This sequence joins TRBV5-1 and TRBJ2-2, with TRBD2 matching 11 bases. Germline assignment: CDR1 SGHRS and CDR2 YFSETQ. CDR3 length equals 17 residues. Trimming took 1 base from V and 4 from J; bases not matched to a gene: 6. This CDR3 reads CASSLLAGGLGTGELFF. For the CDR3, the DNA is TGCGCCAGCAGCTTGTTAGCGGGAGGGCTCGGCACCGGGGAGCTGTTTTTT. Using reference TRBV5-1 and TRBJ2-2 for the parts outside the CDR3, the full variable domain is KAGVTQTPRYLIKTRGQQVTLSCSPISGHRSVSWYQQTPGQGLQFLFEYFSETQRNKGNFPGRFSGRQFSNSRSEMNVSTLELGDSALYLCASSLLAGGLGTGELFFGEGSRLTVL.

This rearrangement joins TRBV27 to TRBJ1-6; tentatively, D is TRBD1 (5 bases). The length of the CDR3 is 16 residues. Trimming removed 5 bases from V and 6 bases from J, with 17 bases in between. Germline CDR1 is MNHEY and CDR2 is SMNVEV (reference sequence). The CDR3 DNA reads TGTGCCAGCAGTAAACCTCCCGGGGGTTCTAATTCACCCCTCCACTTT. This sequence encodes CASSKPPGGSNSPLHF.

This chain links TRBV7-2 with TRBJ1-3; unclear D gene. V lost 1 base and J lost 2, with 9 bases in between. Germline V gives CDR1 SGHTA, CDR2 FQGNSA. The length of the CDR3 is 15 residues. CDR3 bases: TGTGCCAGCAGCTTAGAACGGGGAACTGGAAACACCATATATTTT. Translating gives CASSLERGTGNTIYF. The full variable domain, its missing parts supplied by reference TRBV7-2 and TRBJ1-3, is GAGVSQSPSNKVTEKGKDVELRCDPISGHTALYWYRQSLGQGLEFLIYFQGNSAPDKSGLPSDRFSAERTGGSVSTLTIQRTQQEDSAVYLCASSLERGTGNTIYFGEGSWLTVV.

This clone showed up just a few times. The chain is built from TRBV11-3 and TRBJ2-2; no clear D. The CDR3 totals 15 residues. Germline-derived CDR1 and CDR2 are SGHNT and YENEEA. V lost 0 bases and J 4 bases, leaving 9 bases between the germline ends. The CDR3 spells CASSLDGSGTGELFF. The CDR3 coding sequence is TGTGCCAGCAGCTTAGACGGATCGGGCACCGGGGAGCTGTTTTTT.

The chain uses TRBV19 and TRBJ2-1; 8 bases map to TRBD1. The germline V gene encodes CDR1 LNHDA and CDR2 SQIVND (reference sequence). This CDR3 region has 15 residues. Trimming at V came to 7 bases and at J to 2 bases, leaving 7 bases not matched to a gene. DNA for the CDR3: TGTGCCAGTACCCGGACAGGGAATCCCTACAATGAGCAGTTCTTC. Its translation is CASTRTGNPYNEQFF.

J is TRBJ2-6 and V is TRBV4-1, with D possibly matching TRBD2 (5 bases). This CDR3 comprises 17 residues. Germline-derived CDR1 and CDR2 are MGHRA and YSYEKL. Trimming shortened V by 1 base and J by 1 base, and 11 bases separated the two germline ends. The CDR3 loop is CASSQVRSGSGANVLTF. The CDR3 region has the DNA TGCGCCAGCAGCCAAGTAAGGTCGGGGTCTGGGGCCAACGTCCTGACTTTC.